The 23 T cell receptor beta chains below were found in one sample sequenced in a study of T cells expressing NK-cell markers. After re-calling the 5' RACE reads, TCRdb lists one entry per CDR3 protein, DNA absent. The sample totals approximately 420,000 distinct CDR3 sequences. Material for sequencing was blood T cells: a sorted CD56 or NKG2C T cell subset, CD4+ or CD8+ T cells, or bulk PBMC T cells (not recorded which). These receptors were collected from a woman aged 45-60 years in good health.

This chain uses TRBV6-5 with TRBJ2-6; the TCRdb D gene call, TRBD2, has no DNA to confirm it. The CDR3 totals 19 residues. Germline lookup yields CDR1 MNHEY and CDR2 SVGAGI. CDR3 amino acids: CASSLTGLAGAGGANVLTF.

The genes are TRBV20-1 and TRBJ2-1; TCRdb gives TRBD2 as the D gene, but with no DNA this cannot be confirmed. CDR3 length: 16 amino acids. Germline V gene sequence: CDR1 DFQATT, CDR2 SNEGSKA (reference sequence). This CDR3 reads CSARRLGGTGYNEQFF.

The rearrangement joins TRBV6-6 to TRBJ2-2. Germline lookup yields CDR1 MNHNY and CDR2 SVGAGI (reference sequence). The CDR3 has 13 amino acids. The chain's CDR3 is CASTPPTTGELFF.

The rearrangement uses TRBV27 and TRBJ2-1; TCRdb selects TRBD2, and the lack of DNA leaves this call unchecked. The V gene's germline CDR1 is MNHEY and CDR2 SMNVEV (reference sequence). There are 15 residues in the CDR3. The CDR3 here is CASSFGGPVDNEQFF.

This rearrangement joins TRBV5-6 to TRBJ1-2; TCRdb designates TRBD1, a call that cannot be tested without DNA. The V gene's germline CDR1 is SGHDT and CDR2 YYEEEE. The CDR3 spans 15 residues. This CDR3 reads CASSPGTGRNYGYTF.

The chain couples TRBV12-5 to TRBJ1-5. The CDR3 has 15 amino acids. Germline CDR1 reads LGHNT; CDR2 reads FRNRAP. The CDR3 loop is CASGLSVGWNQPQHF.

The chain recombines TRBV12-3 or TRBV12-4 with TRBJ2-5; TCRdb reports TRBD1, a call that lacks DNA to check it against. CDR3 size: 14 residues. The CDR3 sequence: CASKRQGLLETQYF.

This chain links TRBV30 with TRBJ2-1; TCRdb lists TRBD2, though no DNA is available to test this call. Germline-derived CDR1 and CDR2 are GTSNPN and SVGIG (reference sequence). The CDR3 is made up of 13 amino acids. CDR3: CAWSVTSGSVQFF.

V and J are TRBV30 and TRBJ2-3; TCRdb's D call, TRBD2, is unchecked because there is no DNA. Germline values: CDR1 GTSNPN, CDR2 SVGIG (reference sequence). The length of the CDR3 is 15 residues. CDR3: CAWSTPSGNFDTQYF. Combining the CDR3 with reference TRBV30 and TRBJ2-3 gives the whole variable domain SQTIHQWPATLVQPVGSPLSLECTVEGTSNPNLYWYRQAAGRGLQLLFYSVGIGQISSEVPQNLSASRPQDRQFILSSKKLLLSDSGFYLCAWSTPSGNFDTQYFGPGTRLTVL.

The rearrangement joins TRBV12-3 or TRBV12-4 to TRBJ2-1; TCRdb names TRBD2, which stays unverified in the absence of DNA. The CDR3 loop spans 14 amino acids. CDR3: CASSLGGTSNEQFF.

The chain employs TRBV6-6 and TRBJ2-3; TCRdb names TRBD1, which stays unverified in the absence of DNA. The CDR3 spans 16 residues. Germline CDR1 and CDR2: MNHNY and SVGAGI (reference sequence). CDR3 loop: CASSEGDSISTDTQYF.

The chain employs TRBV30 and TRBJ2-5; TCRdb's D call of TRBD2 is untestable without DNA. The length of the CDR3 is 17 residues. The germline gives CDR1 GTSNPN, CDR2 SVGIG (reference sequence). CDR3 residues: CAWSAPPGGRARETQYF.

The rearrangement joins TRBV9 to TRBJ2-5; TCRdb lists TRBD1, though no DNA is available to test this call. CDR3 length equals 14 residues. Germline V lookup: CDR1 SGDLS, CDR2 YYNGEE. The CDR3 protein is CASSVRGDQETQYF.

The CDR3 sequence: CASSQASRSYEQYF. This chain joins TRBV3-1 and TRBJ2-7; the TRBD2 assignment by TCRdb is unverifiable without DNA. In germline, CDR1 is LGHDT, CDR2 YNNKEL (reference sequence). This CDR3 spans 14 amino acids.

V is TRBV5-1 and J is TRBJ2-5; the D gene TCRdb calls, TRBD2, cannot be checked with no DNA. The CDR3 has 16 residues. Germline-derived CDR1 and CDR2 are SGHRS and YFSETQ. The CDR3 here is CASSPPGPPITETQYF.

The rearrangement uses TRBV3-1 and TRBJ2-5; there is no DNA to check the TCRdb D call of TRBD2. Germline CDR1 reads LGHDT; CDR2 reads YNNKEL (reference sequence). CDR3 length: 14 amino acids. CDR3 sequence reads: CASSQGTSGFFQYF.

The chain employs TRBV10-3 and TRBJ2-7; TCRdb names TRBD2, which stays unverified in the absence of DNA. This CDR3 is built from 14 residues. CDR1 is ENHRY, CDR2 SYGVKD, per germline. This chain's CDR3 is CAIRKAGGADEQYF.

This rearrangement joins TRBV9 to TRBJ2-2; lacking DNA, the TRBD2 call made by TCRdb goes unchecked. The CDR3 has 17 amino acids. Germline lookup yields CDR1 SGDLS and CDR2 YYNGEE. The CDR3 loop is CASSERLAGVGTGELFF.

The chain employs TRBV20-1 and TRBJ1-5. This CDR3 comprises 14 residues. Germline V gene lookup returns CDR1 DFQATT and CDR2 SNEGSKA (reference sequence). CDR3: CSAQRHIGNQPQHF.

The genes are TRBV20-1 and TRBJ2-1. Germline values: CDR1 DFQATT, CDR2 SNEGSKA (reference sequence). This CDR3 is 14 amino acids long. The CDR3 loop reads CSAREYQLTNEQFF.

The V and J genes are TRBV20-1 and TRBJ2-1; TCRdb designates TRBD2, a call that cannot be tested without DNA. This CDR3 comprises 18 residues. CDR1 DFQATT and CDR2 SNEGSKA come from the germline V gene (reference sequence). The CDR3 here is CSARDETSFSSSYNEQFF.

This chain joins TRBV7-3 and TRBJ2-6. The CDR3 totals 15 residues. CDR1 SGHTA and CDR2 FQGTGA come from the germline V gene. The CDR3 protein is CASSPRRGGANVLTF.

The gene calls are TRBV6-5 and TRBJ2-1; TCRdb's D gene call, TRBD1, goes unchecked for lack of DNA. This CDR3 is 15 amino acids long. In germline, CDR1 is MNHEY, CDR2 SVGAGI. This chain's CDR3 is CASTLTGGPYNEQFF.